This T cell receptor beta chain emerged from a study of blood T cell repertoires in COVID-19. Researchers sorted participants into cohorts using their self-reported clinical history. V was pared by 2 bases and J by 4 bases, with 2 bases of the junction left unmatched. CDR1 and CDR2 from the germline V gene are MNHEY and SMNVEV (reference sequence). CDR3 length: 15 amino acids. Profiled with immunoSEQ multiplex PCR; TCRdb holds only in-frame clones, not every one. The data show 250,000 to 300,000 clones, 88% seen once. This clone was observed a few times. The sample has other DNA sequences that encode this CDR3 too.

The sequencing sample was made of PBMCs or T cells enriched from blood (not recorded which). The sequence came from a woman aged 60 to 75 in a cohort exposed to, infected with or recovered from COVID-19 (not recorded which). The gene calls are TRBV27 and TRBJ2-1; 10 nucleotides align to TRBD2. CDR3 protein: CASSLGLAAYNEQFF. CDR3 in DNA: TGTGCCAGCAGTTTAGGACTAGCGGCTTACAATGAGCAGTTCTTC.